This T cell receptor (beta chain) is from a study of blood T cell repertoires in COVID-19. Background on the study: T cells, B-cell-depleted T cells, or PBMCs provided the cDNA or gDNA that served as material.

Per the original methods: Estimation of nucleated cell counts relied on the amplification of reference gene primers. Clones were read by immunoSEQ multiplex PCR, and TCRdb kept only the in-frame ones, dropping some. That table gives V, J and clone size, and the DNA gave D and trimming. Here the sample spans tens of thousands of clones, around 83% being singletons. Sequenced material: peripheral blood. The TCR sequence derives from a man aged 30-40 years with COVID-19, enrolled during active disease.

In DNA form, the CDR3 reads TGTGCCAGCAGCCTACCGGGACTCGACGTACCAGATACGCAGTATTTT. Translated, it gives CASSLPGLDVPDTQYF. The rearrangement joins TRBV5-4 to TRBJ2-3; TRBD2 might be the D (6 bases). Germline V gene lookup returns CDR1 SGHNT and CDR2 YYREEE (reference sequence). V dropped 4 bases and J dropped 4 bases, with 19 bases sitting between them. The CDR3 runs to 16 residues.